This T cell receptor (beta chain) was sequenced in a study of blood T cell repertoires in COVID-19. The overall study: Both acute and convalescent COVID-19 samples were obtained from the United States, Italy and Spain.

Donors were grouped by their self-reported clinical history. Original handling: Reference gene primers were amplified, and this amplification served to estimate nucleated cell counts. Generated by immunoSEQ multiplex PCR, the TCRdb table keeps only in-frame clones and is missing some. D and trimming were read from the DNA, whereas the V and J calls and clone size are those reported in that table. The table has a few hundred thousand clones, around 87% seen once. With 5 bases clipped from V and 2 bases from J, the junction kept 7 bases outside the gene matches. Germline assignment: CDR1 SNHLY and CDR2 FYNNEI. This CDR3 is built from 15 residues.

The chain recombines TRBV2 with TRBJ2-7, with 9 bases fitting TRBD1. Sequencing was done on a sample of PBMCs or T cells enriched from blood (not recorded which). This receptor was identified in a woman aged 40 to 50 who had recovered from COVID-19. CDR3 region: CASSYGQGLPYEQYF. The CDR3 DNA follows: TGTGCCAGCAGTTACGGACAGGGGCTTCCCTACGAGCAGTACTTC.